A selection of T cell receptor beta chains follows, all from one sample in a study of cytomegalovirus exposure and HLA in healthy donors. Assay: immunoSEQ multiplex PCR; the TCRdb copy retains only in-frame clones and omits some. Of some 210,000 clones in the sample, roughly 76% were seen once. Sequences were obtained from PBMCs. These receptors originate from a woman between 25 and 40 years old in good health and CMV-seropositive. Each CDR3 is given with its conserved first and last residue. D genes are given only for firm matches. Part of the rows lack a size; the others show once, few, many or a class for expanded clones.

V gene	clone size	D gene	J gene	CDR3 DNA	CDR3 protein
TRBV6-4	-	-	TRBJ1-4	TGTGCCAGACCTCACGGGGGATCGACTAATGAAAAACTGTTTTTT	CARPHGGSTNEKLFF
TRBV2	few	-	TRBJ2-5	TGTGCCAGCAGTCGCCAGGGGCAGGAGACCCAGTACTTC	CASSRQGQETQYF
TRBV28	-	TRBD1	TRBJ2-7	TGTGCCAGCAGTAGACAGGGGTTCCCCTACGAGCAGTACTTC	CASSRQGFPYEQYF
TRBV5-1	-	-	TRBJ2-2	TGCGCCAGCAGCTTGGCCTATCAGCCCCGGGAGCATCGTTACACCGGGGAGCTGTTTTTT	CASSLAYQPREHRYTGELFF
TRBV13	-	-	TRBJ1-2	TGTGCCAGCAGCTTAAGGGGGAATGCTAACTATGGCTACACCTTC	CASSLRGNANYGYTF
TRBV19	-	-	TRBJ2-7	TGTGCCAGTAGTATAGGCGGGACCTCCTACGAGCAGTACTTC	CASSIGGTSYEQYF
TRBV10-2	-	TRBD2	TRBJ2-1	TGCGCCAGCAGTGTAGCGGGAGGGCCTGGGAATGAGCAGTTCTTC	CASSVAGGPGNEQFF
TRBV30	-	-	TRBJ1-1	TGTGCCTGGAGCCTACTAGGGCCCTTGAACACTGAAGCTTTCTTT	CAWSLLGPLNTEAFF
TRBV6-5	-	-	TRBJ2-5	TGTGCCAGCAGTTACACTCGGACGCCGGGGGAGACCCAGTACTTC	CASSYTRTPGETQYF
TRBV5-4	-	-	TRBJ2-3	TGTGCCAGCACCACTCCTGGCACAGATACGCAGTATTTT	CASTTPGTDTQYF
TRBV5-1	few	-	TRBJ2-7	TGCGCCAGCAGCTTGGAGCAGGGAACCTACGAGCAGTACTTC	CASSLEQGTYEQYF
TRBV6-5	-	-	TRBJ1-2	TGTGCCAGCAGTTTACAGGGCGGTGGCTATGGCTACACCTTC	CASSLQGGGYGYTF
TRBV10-3	-	TRBD1	TRBJ1-4	TGTGCCATCAGTGGGACAGGGGGCGGTGAAAAACTGTTTTTT	CAISGTGGGEKLFF
TRBV10-3	once	-	TRBJ1-5	TGTGCCATCAGTGCAAACAATCAGCCCCAGCATTTT	CAISANNQPQHF
TRBV7-6	-	TRBD2	TRBJ2-5	TGTGCCAGCAGCCAATTCGCCGGGACTAGCGGGAGGGGTACCCAGTACTTC	CASSQFAGTSGRGTQYF
TRBV18	-	-	TRBJ2-6	TGTGCCAGTAGGGACTCTGGGGCCAACGTCCTGACCTTC	CASRDSGANVLTF
TRBV27	few	-	TRBJ2-5	TGTGCCAGCAGTTTTGGGAGGTATAGGCCCATGGAGACCCAGTACTTC	CASSFGRYRPMETQYF
TRBV5-1	-	TRBD2	TRBJ2-1	TGCGCCAGCAGCGACAGCGGGGGGGCCCTGTACAATGAGCAGTTCTTC	CASSDSGGALYNEQFF
TRBV5-1	-	TRBD1	TRBJ2-7	TGCGCCAGCAGCTTGGCCGGGACAGGGATCACCTACGAGCAGTACTTC	CASSLAGTGITYEQYF
TRBV4-2	-	-	TRBJ1-3	TGTGCCAGCAGCCATACACAGGGAGTAACTATTGGAAACACCATATATTTT	CASSHTQGVTIGNTIYF
TRBV2	-	-	TRBJ2-2	TGTGCCAGCAGCTCAGTGAACACCGGGGAGCTGTTTTTT	CASSSVNTGELFF
TRBV18	-	TRBD1	TRBJ1-5	TGTGCCAGCTCACCACAGGGGGCCAGCAATCAGCCCCAGCATTTT	CASSPQGASNQPQHF
TRBV5-4	once	TRBD1	TRBJ1-2	TGTGCCAGCAGACAAGACAGGGGGGACTATGGCTACACCTTC	CASRQDRGDYGYTF